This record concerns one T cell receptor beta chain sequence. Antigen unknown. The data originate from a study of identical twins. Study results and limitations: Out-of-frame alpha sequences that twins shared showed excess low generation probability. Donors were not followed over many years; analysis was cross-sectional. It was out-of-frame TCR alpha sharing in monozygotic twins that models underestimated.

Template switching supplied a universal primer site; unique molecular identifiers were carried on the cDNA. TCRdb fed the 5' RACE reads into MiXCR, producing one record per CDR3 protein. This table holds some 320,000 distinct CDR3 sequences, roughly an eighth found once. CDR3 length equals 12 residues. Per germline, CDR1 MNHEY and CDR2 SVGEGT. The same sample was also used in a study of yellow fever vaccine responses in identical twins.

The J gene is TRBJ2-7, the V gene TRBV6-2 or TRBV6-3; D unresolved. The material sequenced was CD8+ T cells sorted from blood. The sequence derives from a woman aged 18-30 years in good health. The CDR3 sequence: CASSYASHEQYV. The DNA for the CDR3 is TGTGCCAGCAGTTACGCCTCCCACGAGCAGTACGTC.